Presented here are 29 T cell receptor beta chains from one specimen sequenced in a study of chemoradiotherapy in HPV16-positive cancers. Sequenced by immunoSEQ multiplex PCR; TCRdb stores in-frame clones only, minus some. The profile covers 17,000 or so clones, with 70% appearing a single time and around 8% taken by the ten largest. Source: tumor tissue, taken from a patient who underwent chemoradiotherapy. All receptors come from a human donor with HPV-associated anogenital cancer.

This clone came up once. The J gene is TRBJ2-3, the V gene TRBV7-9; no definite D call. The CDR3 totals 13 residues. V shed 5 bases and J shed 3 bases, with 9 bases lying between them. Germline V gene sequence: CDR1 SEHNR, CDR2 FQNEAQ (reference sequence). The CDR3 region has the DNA TGTGCCAGCAGCCAAAGGCGGACAGATACGCAGTATTTT. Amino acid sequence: CASSQRRTDTQYF.

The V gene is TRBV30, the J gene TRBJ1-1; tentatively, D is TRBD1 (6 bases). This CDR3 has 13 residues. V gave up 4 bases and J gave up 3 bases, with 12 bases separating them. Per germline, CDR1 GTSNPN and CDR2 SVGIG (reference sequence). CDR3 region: CAWTQGFYTEAFF. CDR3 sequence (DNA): TGTGCCTGGACCCAGGGGTTTTACACTGAAGCTTTCTTT.

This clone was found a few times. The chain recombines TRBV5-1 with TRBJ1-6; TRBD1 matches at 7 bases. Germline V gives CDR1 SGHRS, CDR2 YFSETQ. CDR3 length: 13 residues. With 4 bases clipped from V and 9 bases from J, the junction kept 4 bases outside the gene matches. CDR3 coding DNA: TGCGCCAGCAGCCCGACAGGGTCTTCACCCCTCCACTTT. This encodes CASSPTGSSPLHF. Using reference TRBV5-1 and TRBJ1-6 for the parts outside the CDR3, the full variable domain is KAGVTQTPRYLIKTRGQQVTLSCSPISGHRSVSWYQQTPGQGLQFLFEYFSETQRNKGNFPGRFSGRQFSNSRSEMNVSTLELGDSALYLCASSPTGSSPLHFGNGTRLTVT.

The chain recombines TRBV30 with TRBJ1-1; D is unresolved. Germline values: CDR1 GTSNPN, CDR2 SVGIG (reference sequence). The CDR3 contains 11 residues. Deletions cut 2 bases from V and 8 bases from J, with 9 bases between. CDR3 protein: CAWSWEGEAFF. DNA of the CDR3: TGTGCCTGGAGTTGGGAGGGCGAAGCTTTCTTT.

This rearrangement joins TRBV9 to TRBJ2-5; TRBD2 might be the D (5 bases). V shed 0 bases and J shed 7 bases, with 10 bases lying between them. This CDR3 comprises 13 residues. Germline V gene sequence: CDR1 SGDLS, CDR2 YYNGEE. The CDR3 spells CASSVGAGGTQYF. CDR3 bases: TGTGCCAGCAGCGTAGGGGCCGGAGGGACCCAGTACTTC.

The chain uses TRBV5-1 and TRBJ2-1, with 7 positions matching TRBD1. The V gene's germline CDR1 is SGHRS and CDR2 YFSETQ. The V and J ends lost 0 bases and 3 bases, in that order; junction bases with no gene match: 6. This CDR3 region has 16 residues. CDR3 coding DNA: TGCGCCAGCAGCTTGGTAAGGGACAGCGACTACAATGAGCAGTTCTTC. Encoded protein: CASSLVRDSDYNEQFF.

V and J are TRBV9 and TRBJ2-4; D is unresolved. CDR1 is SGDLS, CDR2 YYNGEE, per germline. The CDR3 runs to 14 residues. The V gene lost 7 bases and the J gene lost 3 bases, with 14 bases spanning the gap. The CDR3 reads CASLGLIGKNIQYF. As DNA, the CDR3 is TGTGCCAGCCTGGGCCTTATAGGCAAAAACATTCAGTACTTC. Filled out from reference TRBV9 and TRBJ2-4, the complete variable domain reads DSGVTQTPKHLITATGQRVTLRCSPRSGDLSVYWYQQSLDQGLQFLIQYYNGEERAKGNILERFSAQQFPDLHSELNLSSLELGDSALYFCASLGLIGKNIQYFGAGTRLSVL.

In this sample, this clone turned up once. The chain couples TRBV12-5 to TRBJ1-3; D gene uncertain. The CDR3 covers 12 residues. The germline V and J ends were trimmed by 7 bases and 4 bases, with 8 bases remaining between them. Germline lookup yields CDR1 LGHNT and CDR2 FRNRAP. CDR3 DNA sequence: TGTGCTAGTGCCTCAGACGGAAACACCATATATTTT. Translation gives CASASDGNTIYF.

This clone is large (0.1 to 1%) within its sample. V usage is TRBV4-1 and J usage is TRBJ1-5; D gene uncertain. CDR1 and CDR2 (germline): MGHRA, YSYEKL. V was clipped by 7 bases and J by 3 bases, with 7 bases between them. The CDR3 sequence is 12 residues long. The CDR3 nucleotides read TGCGCCAGCAAAGGTGACAATCAGCCCCAGCATTTT. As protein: CASKGDNQPQHF.

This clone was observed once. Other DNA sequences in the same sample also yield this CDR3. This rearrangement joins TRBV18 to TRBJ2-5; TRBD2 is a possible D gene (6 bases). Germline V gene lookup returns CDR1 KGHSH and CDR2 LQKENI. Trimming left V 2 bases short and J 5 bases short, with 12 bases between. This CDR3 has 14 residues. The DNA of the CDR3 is TGTGCCAGCTCACCAAAGGGAGGTGGGGAGACCCAGTACTTC. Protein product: CASSPKGGGETQYF.

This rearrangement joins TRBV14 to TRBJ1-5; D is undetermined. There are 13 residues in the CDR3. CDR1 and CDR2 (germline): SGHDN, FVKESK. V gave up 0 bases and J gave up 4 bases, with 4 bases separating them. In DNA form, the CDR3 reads TGTGCCAGCAGCCAAGATCCGAATCAGCCCCAGCATTTT. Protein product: CASSQDPNQPQHF.

The CDR3 nucleotides are TGTGCCAGCAGCTTGTACACAGCCGCTTACGAGCAGTACTTC. Translating gives CASSLYTAAYEQYF. The V call is TRBV7-2, the J call TRBJ2-7; D unresolved. Germline CDR1 reads SGHTA; CDR2 reads FQGNSA. Trimming removed 3 bases from V and 4 bases from J, with 13 bases in between. The CDR3 length is 14 residues.

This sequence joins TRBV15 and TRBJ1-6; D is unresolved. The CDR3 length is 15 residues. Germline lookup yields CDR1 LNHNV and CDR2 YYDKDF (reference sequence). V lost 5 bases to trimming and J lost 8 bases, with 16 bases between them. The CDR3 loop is CATSEKDGSYSPLHF. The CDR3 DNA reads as TGTGCCACCAGCGAAAAGGACGGATCATATTCACCCCTCCACTTT.

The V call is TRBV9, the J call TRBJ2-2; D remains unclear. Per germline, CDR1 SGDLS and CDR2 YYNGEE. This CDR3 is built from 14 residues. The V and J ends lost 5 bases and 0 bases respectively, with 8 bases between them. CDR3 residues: CASRKNTNTGELFF. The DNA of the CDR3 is TGTGCCAGCAGGAAAAACACGAACACCGGGGAGCTGTTTTTT.

DNA of the CDR3: TGTGCCAGCAGTGAAGGTGGCTCTGGGGCCAACGTCCTGACTTTC. This gives the protein CASSEGGSGANVLTF. The V and J genes are TRBV6-1 and TRBJ2-6, with unresolved D. Germline loops: CDR1 MNHNS, CDR2 SASEGT. The V gene lost 1 base and the J gene lost 0 bases, with 4 bases spanning the gap. This CDR3 has 15 residues.

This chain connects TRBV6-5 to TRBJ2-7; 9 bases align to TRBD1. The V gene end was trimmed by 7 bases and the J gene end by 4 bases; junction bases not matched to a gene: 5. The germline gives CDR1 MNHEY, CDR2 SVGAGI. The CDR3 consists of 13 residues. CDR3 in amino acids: CASKAQGAYEQYF. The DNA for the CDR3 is TGTGCCAGCAAAGCACAGGGGGCTTACGAGCAGTACTTC.

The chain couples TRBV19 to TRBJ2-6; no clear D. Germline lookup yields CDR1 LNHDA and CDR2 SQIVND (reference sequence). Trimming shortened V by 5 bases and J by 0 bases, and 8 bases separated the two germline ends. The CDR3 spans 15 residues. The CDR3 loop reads CASSLSFSGANVLTF. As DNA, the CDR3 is TGTGCCAGTAGTCTTTCCTTCTCTGGGGCCAACGTCCTGACTTTC.

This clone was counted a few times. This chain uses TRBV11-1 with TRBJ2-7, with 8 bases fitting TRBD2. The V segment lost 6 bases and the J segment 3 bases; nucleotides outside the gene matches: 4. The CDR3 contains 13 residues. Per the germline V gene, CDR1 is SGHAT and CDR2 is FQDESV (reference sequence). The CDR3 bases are TGTGCCAGCAGTAAGCGGGAGAACTACGAGCAGTACTTC. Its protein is CASSKRENYEQYF. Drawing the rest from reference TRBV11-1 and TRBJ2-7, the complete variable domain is EAEVAQSPRYKITEKSQAVAFWCDPISGHATLYWYRQILGQGPELLVQFQDESVVDDSQLPKDRFSAERLKGVDSTLKIQPAELGDSAMYLCASSKRENYEQYFGPGTRLTVT.

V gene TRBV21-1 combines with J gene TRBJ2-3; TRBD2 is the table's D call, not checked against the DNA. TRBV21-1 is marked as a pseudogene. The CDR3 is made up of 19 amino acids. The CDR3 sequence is CASSIAPSGSGTNTDTQYF. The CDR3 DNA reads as TGTGCCAGCAGCATTGCCCCTAGCGGGAGTGGCACCAACACAGATACGCAGTATTTT.

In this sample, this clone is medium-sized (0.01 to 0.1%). CDR3 amino acids: CAWSVNLGELFF. The DNA for the CDR3 is TGTGCCTGGAGTGTAAATCTCGGGGAGCTGTTTTTT. The chain links TRBV30 to TRBJ2-2; D gene ambiguous. Germline CDR1 and CDR2: GTSNPN and SVGIG (reference sequence). The V and J ends lost 0 bases and 7 bases respectively, with 6 bases between them. The CDR3 has 12 residues.

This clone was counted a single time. CDR3 sequence reads: CSATPGYGYTF. Written as DNA, the CDR3 is TGCAGTGCTACCCCGGGCTATGGCTACACCTTC. The chain combines TRBV20-1 with TRBJ1-2; no clear D gene. The germline gives CDR1 DFQATT, CDR2 SNEGSKA (reference sequence). V lost 4 bases, J lost 4 bases, and 7 bases lay in between. This CDR3 is built from 11 residues.

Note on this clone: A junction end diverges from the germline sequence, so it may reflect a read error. The CDR3 sequence is CAWSDTGRGARSWF. The CDR3 DNA sequence: TGTGCCTGGAGTGACACGGGGCGGGGGGCCCGGTCTTGGTTC. The V and J genes are TRBV30 and TRBJ2-7; 8 nucleotides align to TRBD2. From germline, CDR1 is GTSNPN and CDR2 SVGIG (reference sequence). CDR3 size: 14 residues. The full variable domain, in which reference TRBV30 and TRBJ2-7 provide the parts outside the CDR3, is SQTIHQWPATLVQPVGSPLSLECTVEGTSNPNLYWYRQAAGRGLQLLFYSVGIGQISSEVPQNLSASRPQDRQFILSSKKLLLSDSGFYLCAWSDTGRGARSWFGPGTRLTVT.

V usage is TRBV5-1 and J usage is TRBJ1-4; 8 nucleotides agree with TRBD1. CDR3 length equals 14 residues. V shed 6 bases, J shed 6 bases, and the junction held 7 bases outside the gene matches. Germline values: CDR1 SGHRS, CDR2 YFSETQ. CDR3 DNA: TGCGCCAGCATATGGGGACAGGCCTATGAAAAACTGTTTTTT. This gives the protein CASIWGQAYEKLFF.

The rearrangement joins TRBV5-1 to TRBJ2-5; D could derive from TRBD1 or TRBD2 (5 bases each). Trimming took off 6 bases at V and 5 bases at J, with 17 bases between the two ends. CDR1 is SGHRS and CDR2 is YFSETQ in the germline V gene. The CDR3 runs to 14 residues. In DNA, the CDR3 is TGCGCCAGCACAACCGGGGCCGGGTGGGAGACCCAGTACTTC. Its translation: CASTTGAGWETQYF.

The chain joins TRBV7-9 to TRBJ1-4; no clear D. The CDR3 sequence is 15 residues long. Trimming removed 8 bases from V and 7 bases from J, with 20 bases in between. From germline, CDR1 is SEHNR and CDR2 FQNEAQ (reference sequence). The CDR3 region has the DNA TGTGCCAGCGTCTGGGGTGCTGGGTTAGGTGAAAAACTGTTTTTT. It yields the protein CASVWGAGLGEKLFF.

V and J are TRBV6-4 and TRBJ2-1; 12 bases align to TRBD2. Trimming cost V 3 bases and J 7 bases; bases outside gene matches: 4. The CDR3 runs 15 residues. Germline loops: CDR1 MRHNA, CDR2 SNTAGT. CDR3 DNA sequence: TGTGCCAGCAGTGAAGGGACTAGCGGGTCGAATGAGCAGTTCTTC. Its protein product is CASSEGTSGSNEQFF.

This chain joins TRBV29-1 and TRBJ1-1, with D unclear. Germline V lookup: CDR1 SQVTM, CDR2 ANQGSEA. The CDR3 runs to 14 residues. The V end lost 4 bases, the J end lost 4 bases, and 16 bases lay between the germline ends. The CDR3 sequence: CSVAVNLRGTEAFF. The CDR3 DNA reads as TGCAGCGTTGCGGTGAACTTGAGAGGCACTGAAGCTTTCTTT.

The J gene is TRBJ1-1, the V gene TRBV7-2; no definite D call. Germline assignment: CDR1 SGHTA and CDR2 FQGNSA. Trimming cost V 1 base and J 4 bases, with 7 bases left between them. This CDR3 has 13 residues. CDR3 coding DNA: TGTGCCAGCAGCTTAGTCGAGGGCACTGAAGCTTTCTTT. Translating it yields CASSLVEGTEAFF.

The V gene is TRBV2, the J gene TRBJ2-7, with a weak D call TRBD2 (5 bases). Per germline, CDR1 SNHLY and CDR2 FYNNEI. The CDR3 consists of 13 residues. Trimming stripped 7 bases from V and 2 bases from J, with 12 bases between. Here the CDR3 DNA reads TGTGCCAGCACCGGAGGACTGGCCTACGAGCAGTACTTC. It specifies CASTGGLAYEQYF.